This T cell receptor beta chain appears in the sequencing data of a study of blood T cell repertoires in COVID-19. V was trimmed by 6 bases and J by 2 bases, leaving 19 bases between them. CDR1 is MDHEN and CDR2 is SYDVKM in the germline V gene. The CDR3 spans 17 residues. Data came from immunoSEQ multiplex PCR; TCRdb stores just in-frame clones and leaves some out. The table shows around 17,000 clones, with approximately 80% occurring only once. The chain combines TRBV28 with TRBJ2-2; D is undetermined. The sample was peripheral blood. The clonotype was recovered from a woman aged 70-85 years with active COVID-19. CDR3 residues: CASSSPWAGPNTGELFF. CDR3 nucleotides: TGTGCCAGCAGCTCCCCGTGGGCAGGTCCCAACACCGGGGAGCTGTTTTTT. Filled out from reference TRBV28 and TRBJ2-2, the complete variable domain reads DVKVTQSSRYLVKRTGEKVFLECVQDMDHENMFWYRQDPGLGLRLIYFSYDVKMKEKGDIPEGYSVSREKKERFSLILESASTNQTSMYLCASSSPWAGPNTGELFFGEGSRLTVL.